The 23 T cell receptor beta chains in this list originate from one sample, sequenced in a study of shared clonotypes between healthy human individuals. The repertoire was sequenced with immunoSEQ multiplex PCR; TCRdb's copy has only in-frame clones and lacks some. The table shows some 2,100,000 clones, with 90% to 96% occurring only once. Sequencing used naive CD4+ T cells sorted from blood. Subset specified: CD45RA+ positively selected. All receptors come from a man younger than 30 in good health.

The V call is TRBV10-2, the J call TRBJ2-7; TRBD1 agrees at 7 bases. The germline V gene has CDR1 WSHSY and CDR2 SAAADI. V was pared by 7 bases and J by 4 bases, with 1 base of the junction left unmatched. The CDR3 consists of 11 residues. DNA of the CDR3: TGCGCCAGCAAGACAGGGTACGAGCAGTACTTC. It is translated as CASKTGYEQYF.

Concerning this clone: The junction and the germline gene differ at one end; a read error may be behind it. V is TRBV9 and J is TRBJ2-4; D may correspond to TRBD1 or TRBD2 (6 bases each). There are 15 residues in the CDR3. The germline CDR1 and CDR2 sequences are SGDLS and YYNGEE. The CDR3, as DNA: TGTGCCAGCAGCGTAGCTTCCTCGACTGTTCGGGGGCTGGACTTC. It codes for CASSVASSTVRGLDF.

Comments on this clone: A junction end diverges from the germline sequence, so it may reflect a read error. The V gene is TRBV29-1, the J gene TRBJ1-2; D uncertain. There are 16 residues in the CDR3. The germline V gene has CDR1 SQVTM and CDR2 ANQGSEA. The CDR3 loop is CSVALESTRANYGHTF. The CDR3 DNA is TGCAGCGTTGCCCTGGAGAGTACGAGGGCTAACTATGGCCACACCTTC.

With respect to this clone: Other DNA sequences in this specimen translate into the identical CDR3. The V call is TRBV18, the J call TRBJ2-2; no reliable D call. Germline V lookup: CDR1 KGHSH, CDR2 LQKENI. The CDR3 contains 11 residues. V lost 5 bases to trimming and J lost 2 bases, with 0 bases between them. CDR3: CASSNTGELFF. In DNA form, the CDR3 reads TGTGCCAGCTCAAACACCGGGGAGCTGTTTTTT.

This rearrangement joins TRBV6-5 to TRBJ2-5; D gene ambiguous. CDR1 is MNHEY, CDR2 SVGAGI, per germline. V lost 0 bases and J lost 2, with 7 bases in between. The CDR3 length is 14 residues. CDR3 nucleotide sequence: TGTGCCAGCAGTTACTCGAACATGCAAGAGACCCAGTACTTC. Protein sequence: CASSYSNMQETQYF.

This clone was found once. CDR3 coding DNA: TGTGCCAGCAGTGTGCAAGGACCAGGGACGTGGTACGAGCAGTACTTC. The encoded protein is CASSVQGPGTWYEQYF. This rearrangement joins TRBV6-1 to TRBJ2-7, with D perhaps matching TRBD1 or TRBD2 (5 bases each). V lost 4 bases and J 4 bases, leaving 20 bases between the germline ends. The CDR3 has 16 amino acids. Germline V gene sequence: CDR1 MNHNS, CDR2 SASEGT.

The chain links TRBV11-2 to TRBJ2-7; tentative D call: TRBD1 (5 bases). The CDR3 covers 14 residues. Trimming took off 1 base at V and 5 bases at J, with 12 bases between the two ends. Germline V gene lookup returns CDR1 SGHAT and CDR2 FQNNGV. The CDR3: CASSLGFRENEQYF. The CDR3, as DNA: TGTGCCAGCAGCTTAGGTTTCAGGGAAAACGAGCAGTACTTC.

The J gene is TRBJ2-7, the V gene TRBV9; D call uncertain. There are 13 residues in the CDR3. Germline V gives CDR1 SGDLS, CDR2 YYNGEE. The V end lost 0 bases, the J end lost 6 bases, and 10 bases lay between the germline ends. CDR3 bases: TGTGCCAGCAGCGTAGATTCGCTTAGCGAGCAGTACTTC. Translated: CASSVDSLSEQYF.

The chain recombines TRBV7-9 with TRBJ1-1; D is ambiguous. Germline V CDR1 and CDR2: SEHNR, FQNEAQ (reference sequence). This CDR3 contains 15 residues. Between the trimmed V and J ends, which lost 5 bases and 4 bases, there was a span of 17 bases. The CDR3 coding sequence is TGTGCCAGCAGCATTGACCCCGCGGTGGGCACTGAAGCTTTCTTT. Translated: CASSIDPAVGTEAFF.

V usage is TRBV28 and J usage is TRBJ2-1, with TRBD1 as a possible D gene (6 bases). The CDR3 is made up of 13 amino acids. The germline V and J ends were trimmed by 2 bases and 9 bases, with 11 bases remaining between them. The germline V gene has CDR1 MDHEN and CDR2 SYDVKM. In DNA form, the CDR3 reads TGTGCCAGCAGTTTACGTGGACAGCCTGAGCAGTTCTTC. It encodes CASSLRGQPEQFF.

This clone has only one observation. The chain employs TRBV30 and TRBJ2-2; 7 bases line up with TRBD2. V gave up 0 bases and J gave up 2 bases; unmatched junction bases: 9. Per germline, CDR1 GTSNPN and CDR2 SVGIG (reference sequence). The length of the CDR3 is 17 residues. CDR3 DNA sequence: TGTGCCTGGAGTGTACGCCGACTAGCTGCCAACACCGGGGAGCTGTTTTTT. It translates to CAWSVRRLAANTGELFF. The whole variable domain, filled in from reference TRBV30 and TRBJ2-2, reads SQTIHQWPATLVQPVGSPLSLECTVEGTSNPNLYWYRQAAGRGLQLLFYSVGIGQISSEVPQNLSASRPQDRQFILSSKKLLLSDSGFYLCAWSVRRLAANTGELFFGEGSRLTVL.

To note about this clone: Other DNA sequences of this sample code for an identical CDR3. The rearrangement links TRBV6-1 to TRBJ1-2, with no clear D. The length of the CDR3 is 13 residues. V lost 0 bases, J lost 8 bases, and 10 bases lay in between. Per the germline V gene, CDR1 is MNHNS and CDR2 is SASEGT. The CDR3 is CASSEALLGGYTF. CDR3 in DNA: TGTGCCAGCAGTGAAGCGCTTCTTGGGGGCTACACCTTC.

Turning to this clone: The same CDR3 can be traced to other DNA sequences in this sample. The chain employs TRBV27 and TRBJ1-5, with D maybe TRBD1 (5 bases). The CDR3 spans 13 residues. With 4 bases removed from V and 5 bases from J, the gap between germline ends came to 9 bases. CDR1 and CDR2 from the germline V gene are MNHEY and SMNVEV (reference sequence). For the CDR3, the DNA is TGTGCCAGCAGTTGGACGGGGGATCAGCCCCAGCATTTT. Its protein is CASSWTGDQPQHF.

The chain is built from TRBV29-1 and TRBJ1-2; the D gene is possibly TRBD1 (5 bases). The germline V gene has CDR1 SQVTM and CDR2 ANQGSEA. CDR3 length equals 12 residues. The ends were cut back, 6 bases at V and 4 bases at J, with 12 bases in the middle. The chain's CDR3 is CSVGDAGYGYTF. The CDR3 region has the DNA TGCAGCGTGGGGGACGCTGGCTATGGCTACACCTTC.

The chain carries TRBV30 and TRBJ1-1; the D gene is possibly TRBD1 (6 bases). CDR1 GTSNPN and CDR2 SVGIG come from the germline V gene (reference sequence). The V end lost 4 bases, the J end lost 11 bases, and 14 bases lay between the germline ends. The CDR3 is made up of 11 amino acids. CDR3: CAWNRGARAFF. In DNA form, the CDR3 reads TGTGCCTGGAATCGGGGGGCCCGTGCTTTCTTT.

This chain connects TRBV6-5 to TRBJ2-5, with 8 bases that match TRBD1. V trimming: 2 bases; J trimming: 9 bases; junction bases outside the gene matches: 5. The CDR3 length is 13 residues. Germline assignment: CDR1 MNHEY and CDR2 SVGAGI. The CDR3 sequence: CASSYPDRAPQYF. CDR3 coding DNA: TGTGCCAGCAGTTACCCGGACAGGGCGCCCCAGTACTTC.

This clone was observed once. This chain uses TRBV7-2 with TRBJ2-7; 7 bases fit TRBD1. CDR1 is SGHTA and CDR2 is FQGNSA in the germline V gene. This CDR3 has 14 amino acids. After removal of 5 bases from V and 3 bases from J, the junction contained 7 bases not matched to a gene. For the CDR3, the DNA is TGTGCCAGCAGCGCCGCCGGGACAGTCTACGAGCAGTACTTC. Translation gives CASSAAGTVYEQYF.

V gene TRBV25-1 combines with J gene TRBJ2-7; 11 bases are shared with TRBD1. The CDR3 extends over 12 amino acids. J gave up 4 bases and V 10 bases, and 3 bases lay outside the gene matches. CDR1 MGHDK and CDR2 SYGVNS come from the germline V gene. The CDR3 region has the DNA TGTGCCACCAGGGACAGGGGGTACGAGCAGTACTTC. Translated, it gives CATRDRGYEQYF.

CDR3: CASSPPSQFSNYGYTF. The CDR3 nucleotides are TGTGCCAGCTCACCACCGAGTCAATTCTCGAACTATGGCTACACCTTC. The rearrangement links TRBV18 to TRBJ1-2; D is undetermined. The V and J ends lost 0 bases and 2 bases respectively, with 13 bases between them. The CDR3 covers 16 residues. Germline loops: CDR1 KGHSH, CDR2 LQKENI.

J is TRBJ1-2 and V is TRBV6-1, with D tentatively TRBD1 (6 bases). The CDR3 runs 13 residues. Germline V gives CDR1 MNHNS, CDR2 SASEGT. V was shortened by 4 bases and J by 8 bases, with 14 bases between the two germline ends. The CDR3 sequence is CASSGSRGDGYTF. As DNA, the CDR3 is TGTGCCAGCAGTGGGAGCAGGGGCGACGGCTACACCTTC.

This chain joins TRBV5-1 and TRBJ2-7; TRBD1 matches 11 bases. The CDR3 has 16 residues. Germline loops: CDR1 SGHRS, CDR2 YFSETQ. The ends lost 7 bases at V and 7 bases at J; junction bases unmatched: 16. CDR3 sequence (DNA): TGCGCCAGCGCCCCTAATTCCGGACAGGGGGCGGATGAGCAGTACTTC. Protein sequence: CASAPNSGQGADEQYF.

V gene TRBV5-8 combines with J gene TRBJ1-6; 7 bases fit TRBD1. V gave up 5 bases and J gave up 6 bases; unmatched junction bases: 5. CDR1 and CDR2 from the germline V gene are SGHTS and YDEGEE. The CDR3 is 14 residues long. CDR3 sequence reads: CASRAGQFNSPLHF. The DNA of the CDR3 is TGTGCCAGCAGGGCGGGACAGTTTAATTCACCCCTCCACTTT.

The genes are TRBV20-1 and TRBJ2-1; D not resolved. This CDR3 comprises 11 residues. Trimming took off 4 bases at V and 4 bases at J, with 5 bases between the two ends. Germline-derived CDR1 and CDR2 are DFQATT and SNEGSKA (reference sequence). CDR3 sequence: CSATPYNEQFF. The CDR3 region has the DNA TGCAGTGCTACTCCGTACAATGAGCAGTTCTTC.